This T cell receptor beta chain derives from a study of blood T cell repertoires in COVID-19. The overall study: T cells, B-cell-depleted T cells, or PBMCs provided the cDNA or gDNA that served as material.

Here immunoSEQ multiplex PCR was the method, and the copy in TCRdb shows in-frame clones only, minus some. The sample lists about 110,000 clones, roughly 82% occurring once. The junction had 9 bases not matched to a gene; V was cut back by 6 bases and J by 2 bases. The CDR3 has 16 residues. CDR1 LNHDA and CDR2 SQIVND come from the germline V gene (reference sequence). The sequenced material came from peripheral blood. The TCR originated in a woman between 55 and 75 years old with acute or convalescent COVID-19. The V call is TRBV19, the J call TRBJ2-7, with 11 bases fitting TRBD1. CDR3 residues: CASSHWGQGVTYEQYF. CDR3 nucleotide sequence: TGTGCCAGTAGCCATTGGGGACAGGGGGTTACCTACGAGCAGTACTTC.